This paragraph reports one T cell receptor beta chain. Sequencing was performed with immunoSEQ multiplex PCR; in TCRdb, only in-frame clones are kept and a portion is missing. The sample has 2 million to 2.5 million clones, around 95% seen once; the top ten hold more than 0.1%. All the donors were Caucasian adults who lived in Nashville, Tennessee. CDR3 length equals 12 residues. Germline V lookup: CDR1 SEHNR, CDR2 FQNEAQ (reference sequence). The ends were cut back, 5 bases at V and 2 bases at J, with 5 bases in the middle. These data originate in a study of shared clonotypes between healthy human individuals. Overall study context: Each donor contributed plates that comprised three CD4 naive, three CD4 memory, two CD8 naive and one CD8 memory.

The chain carries TRBV7-9 and TRBJ2-3; no clear D gene. The source of this sequence is a man aged 18-30 years in good health. The sequencing input was naive CD4+ T cells sorted from blood. Subset of the sample: CD45RA+ positively selected. The CDR3 DNA reads TGTGCCAGCAGCACTTTCACAGATACGCAGTATTTT. This sequence encodes CASSTFTDTQYF. The whole variable domain, filled in from reference TRBV7-9 and TRBJ2-3, reads DTGVSQNPRHKITKRGQNVTFRCDPISEHNRLYWYRQTLGQGPEFLTYFQNEAQLEKSRLLSDRFSAERPKGSFSTLEIQRTEQGDSAMYLCASSTFTDTQYFGPGTRLTVL.